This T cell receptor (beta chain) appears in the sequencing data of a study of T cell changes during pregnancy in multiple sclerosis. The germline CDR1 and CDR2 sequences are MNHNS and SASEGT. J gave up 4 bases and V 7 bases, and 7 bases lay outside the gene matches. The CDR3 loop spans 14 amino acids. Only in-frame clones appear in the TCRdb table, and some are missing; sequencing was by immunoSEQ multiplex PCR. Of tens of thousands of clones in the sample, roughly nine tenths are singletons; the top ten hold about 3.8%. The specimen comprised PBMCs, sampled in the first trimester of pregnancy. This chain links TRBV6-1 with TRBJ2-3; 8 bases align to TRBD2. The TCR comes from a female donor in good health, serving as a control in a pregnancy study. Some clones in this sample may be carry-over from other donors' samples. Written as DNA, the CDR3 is TGTGCCAGCATTGGAGCGGGAGTCCCAGATACGCAGTATTTT. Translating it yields CASIGAGVPDTQYF.